This T cell receptor (beta chain) came from a study of blood T cell repertoires in COVID-19. Study-level background: The United States, Italy and Spain provided the acute and convalescent COVID-19 samples. T cells, B-cell-depleted T cells, or PBMCs provided the cDNA or gDNA that served as material.

Original analysis: Reference gene primer amplification yielded estimated nucleated cell counts. Measured with immunoSEQ multiplex PCR; TCRdb has only the in-frame clones, and not every one. V, J and clone size were drawn from that table, and D and trimming were deduced from the DNA. This table has approximately 50,000 clones, more than 75% appearing once. Germline V CDR1 and CDR2: MNHNS, SASEGT. CDR3 size: 16 residues. V lost 1 base to trimming and J lost 2 bases, with 15 bases between them. This TCR was sampled from a human donor in a cohort sampled during active COVID-19. V usage is TRBV6-1 and J usage is TRBJ2-7; the D gene is possibly TRBD1 (6 bases). The specimen sequenced was peripheral blood. CDR3 nucleotide sequence: TGTGCCAGCAGTGAAGGCGTCTGGGACATACCCTACGAGCAGTACTTC. It specifies CASSEGVWDIPYEQYF.